Reported below is one TCR beta chain. The antigen is not known. Libraries were prepared by immunoSEQ multiplex PCR; TCRdb keeps only in-frame clonotypes and omits some of them. The data show roughly 130,000 clones, 92% seen once. The data are from a study of T cell responses to AZD1222 COVID-19 vaccine. Across the whole study: Samples with a second dose at about 4 or about 12 weeks were pooled together. Overall study findings and caveats: In the spike-specific TCR repertoire, nearly half reportedly target unmutated variant regions. The study identified only a handful of AZD1222 recipients as seropositive at baseline. Increased Spike-specific TCR breadth and depth were observed after two AZD1222 doses.

Trimming took 4 bases from V and 3 from J; bases not matched to a gene: 5. Looked up from germline, CDR1 is SGHAT and CDR2 is FQNNGV. The CDR3 sequence is 17 residues long. The TCR comes from an adult in good health. The sample consisted of peripheral blood, taken on day 0 of AZD1222 vaccination. This chain uses TRBV11-2 with TRBJ2-4; 14 bases match TRBD2. In nucleotides, the CDR3 is TGTGCCAGCAGCTCGGGACTAGCGGGGGTGGGCAAAAACATTCAGTACTTC. Protein product: CASSSGLAGVGKNIQYF.